A selection of T cell receptor beta chains follows, all from one sample in a study of OX40 agonist ivuxolimab in advanced cancers. Profiled with immunoSEQ multiplex PCR; TCRdb holds only in-frame clones, not every one. The data hold approximately 24,000 clones, with around 80% observed a single time. This specimen consisted of CD4+ or CD8+ T cells sorted from blood, obtained in a trial of the OX40 agonist ivuxolimab. The source is an adult with an advanced solid tumor such as melanoma, head and neck, liver or kidney cancer. CDR3s include the opening cysteine and the closing phenylalanine or tryptophan. A D gene is named only where the DNA matches it firmly. The size of a clone is reported for some rows only, either as once, few or many, or as a class for expanded clones.

-	-	TRBV27	TRBJ2-2	TGTGCCAGCAGCGGGACAAACACCGGGGAGCTGTTTTTT	CASSGTNTGELFF
TRBD1	-	TRBV14	TRBJ1-3	TGTGCCAGCAAAGCCCGAACAGGGGACTACTCTGGAAACACCATATATTTT	CASKARTGDYSGNTIYF
-	-	TRBV6-1	TRBJ1-2	TGTGCCAGCAGTGACCCCATAAAGTGGATCTATGGCTACACCTTC	CASSDPIKWIYGYTF
TRBD1	-	TRBV7-8	TRBJ2-5	TGTGCCAGCAGCCCCTCCCGGGACAGGGGCCGGGAACGGGAGACCCAGTACTTC	CASSPSRDRGRERETQYF
-	-	TRBV20-1	TRBJ2-3	TGCAGTGCTACAGGGTCAGATACGCAGTATTTT	CSATGSDTQYF
-	large	TRBV30	TRBJ1-1	TGTGCCTGGAGTGTAGCCGGGAACACTGAAGCTTTCTTT	CAWSVAGNTEAFF
-	-	TRBV19	TRBJ1-2	TGTGCCAGTATCCCGAACGACAAACCTAACTATGGCTACACCTTC	CASIPNDKPNYGYTF
-	-	TRBV6-5	TRBJ2-7	TGTGCCAGCAGTTACACCGTGGACGAGCAGTACTTC	CASSYTVDEQYF
-	once	TRBV27	TRBJ2-5	TGTGCCAGCAGTTTAACCGGGGAGACCCAGTACTTC	CASSLTGETQYF
-	-	TRBV7-8	TRBJ2-1	TGTGCCAGCGACCTCGGTCAGGGGGGGGGAAGTGAGCAGTTCTTC	CASDLGQGGGSEQFF
TRBD1	-	TRBV5-6	TRBJ2-5	TGTGCCAGCAGCAGACAGGGGGAAGGTGCTGAGACCCAGTACTTC	CASSRQGEGAETQYF
-	-	TRBV11-2	TRBJ2-1	TGTGCCAGCAGCCCAGGGGGAGGGTACAATGAGCAGTTCTTC	CASSPGGGYNEQFF
-	-	TRBV6-5	TRBJ1-6	TGTGCCAGCAGTACTAGTGGAAATTCACCCCTCCACTTT	CASSTSGNSPLHF
-	-	TRBV5-8	TRBJ2-1	TGTGCCAGCAGCTTAGTTGCGGGGCCTTACAATGAGCAGTTCTTC	CASSLVAGPYNEQFF
-	-	TRBV29-1	TRBJ1-5	TGCAGCGTTGGGGACCCCAACCCATATAGCAATCAGCCCCAGCATTTT	CSVGDPNPYSNQPQHF
TRBD1	-	TRBV5-4	TRBJ2-4	TGTGCCAGCAGCGCACAGGGGCCCAAAAACATTCAGTACTTC	CASSAQGPKNIQYF
-	-	TRBV6-4	TRBJ2-2	TGTGCCAGCAGTGACTCGACAGCGAACACCGGGGAGCTGTTTTTT	CASSDSTANTGELFF
TRBD2	-	TRBV5-1	TRBJ2-2	TGCGCCAGCAGCTTGTCGGGAGGAGTCTCTACCGGGGAGCTGTTTTTT	CASSLSGGVSTGELFF
TRBD1	-	TRBV27	TRBJ1-4	TGTGCCAGCAGTTGGGCAGGGGGAGTTGATGAAAAACTGTTTTTT	CASSWAGGVDEKLFF
-	-	TRBV6-5	TRBJ2-2	TGTGCCAGCAGTTACTCGTCGAGTCTTCCCGGGGAGCTGTTTTTT	CASSYSSSLPGELFF
-	-	TRBV7-3	TRBJ1-4	TGTGCCAGCAGCTCCGGAGTGGGGGCTAATGAAAAACTGTTTTTT	CASSSGVGANEKLFF
-	-	TRBV27	TRBJ2-7	TGTGCCAGCAGTGGAGTCTACGAGCAGTACTTC	CASSGVYEQYF
-	-	TRBV9	TRBJ1-3	TGTGCCAGCAGCCCCCCCCCGGGGGCAGGAAACACCATATATTTT	CASSPPPGAGNTIYF
TRBD2	-	TRBV11-2	TRBJ2-3	TGTGCCAGCAGCTTAGAGGCTAGCGGGGGGGTCGGAAGATACGCAGTATTT	CASSLEASGGVGRYAVF
TRBD2	-	TRBV30	TRBJ2-1	TGTGCCTGGGTTCCGGGACTAGCGGGACCCGATGAGCAGTTCTTC	CAWVPGLAGPDEQFF
-	-	TRBV14	TRBJ1-6	TGTGCCAGCAACGTTGGGAGATATAATTCACCCCTCCACTTT	CASNVGRYNSPLHF
TRBD1	-	TRBV5-6	TRBJ2-7	TGTGCCAGCAGCTTGGCCGGGACAGGGAACGAGCAGTACTTC	CASSLAGTGNEQYF
-	-	TRBV5-1	TRBJ1-5	TGCGCCAGCAGCGCGGGGACCAATCAGCCCCAGCATTTT	CASSAGTNQPQHF
-	-	TRBV16	TRBJ1-2	TGTGCCAGCAGCCAATCCCCTACCAGCGGCTACACCTTC	CASSQSPTSGYTF
-	-	TRBV18	TRBJ2-2	TGTGCCAGCTCACCGACGGTGAACACCGGGGAGCTGTTTTTT	CASSPTVNTGELFF
-	-	TRBV7-9	TRBJ2-7	TGTGCCAGCAGCCCCCGGGACGGGGATTACGAGCAGTACTTC	CASSPRDGDYEQYF
-	-	TRBV7-9	TRBJ2-5	TGTGCCAGCAGCTCGCCACAGGTTACTAAGGAGACCCAGTACTTC	CASSSPQVTKETQYF
TRBD2	-	TRBV2	TRBJ2-1	TGTGCCAGCAGCCGGACTAGGGTGCAGTTCTTC	CASSRTRVQFF
TRBD2	medium-sized	TRBV19	TRBJ2-7	TGTGCCAGTAGTTCTACTAGCGGGGGCTACGACGAGCAGTACTTC	CASSSTSGGYDEQYF
TRBD1	-	TRBV15	TRBJ1-6	TGTGCCACCAGCAGAGATCGGGACAGGCCGACCCTCCACTTT	CATSRDRDRPTLHF
TRBD1	once	TRBV10-3	TRBJ1-4	TGTGCCATCAGTGACAGGACAGGGATAGATGAAAAACTGTTTTTT	CAISDRTGIDEKLFF
-	-	TRBV23-1	TRBJ1-5	TGCGCCAGCAGTCAACCATATTCCAGGGGCGGCTCTCAGCCCCAGCATTTT	CASSQPYSRGGSQPQHF
TRBD2	-	TRBV11-2	TRBJ2-3	TGTGCCAGCAGCTTAGTGAGCGGGGACACAGATACGCAGTATTTT	CASSLVSGDTDTQYF
-	-	TRBV27	TRBJ2-3	TGTGCCAGCAGCATCCACCCCCTGGTGGCTGGACGGGGTCAGACAGATACGCAGTATTTT	CASSIHPLVAGRGQTDTQYF
-	-	TRBV6-5	TRBJ1-2	TGTGCCAGCAGATCCCTGCCGGCGGCGGGCTACACCTTC	CASRSLPAAGYTF
TRBD1	-	TRBV25-1	TRBJ1-1	TGTGCCAGCAGTGGGACAGGGGGTGCTGAAGCTTTCTTT	CASSGTGGAEAFF
-	-	TRBV6-5	TRBJ2-5	TGTGCCAGCAGTCCCGGGGCCCTACCAGAGACCCAGTACTTC	CASSPGALPETQYF
-	-	TRBV5-5	TRBJ2-7	TGTGCCAGCAGCTACGGAACGGGTAGCGAGCAGTACTTC	CASSYGTGSEQYF
-	-	TRBV27	TRBJ1-5	TGTGCCAGCAGCATAAACTCCCTTGTTCAGCCCCAGCATTTT	CASSINSLVQPQHF
-	-	TRBV19	TRBJ2-7	TGTGCCAGTAGCCCCCAGGAGGGAGGCTCCTACGAGCAGTACTTC	CASSPQEGGSYEQYF